This T cell receptor beta chain was identified during a study of blood T cell repertoires in COVID-19. Methods used by the authors: Amplifying reference gene primers gave estimates of nucleated cell counts. Repertoires were generated with immunoSEQ multiplex PCR, while TCRdb's copy carries only in-frame clones and drops some. Clonal size and the V and J genes are those of that table, whereas D and trimming came from the DNA. Of around 150,000 clones in the sample, roughly 83% were seen once. Germline V gene data show CDR1 as MNHEY and CDR2 as SVGAGI. Trimming shortened V by 2 bases and J by 3 bases, and 11 bases separated the two germline ends. The CDR3 runs to 14 residues.

Sequencing input: PBMCs or T cells enriched from blood (not recorded which). The V call is TRBV6-5, the J call TRBJ2-7; maybe TRBD1 (6 bases). The sequence came from a woman aged 60-70 years who had recovered from COVID-19. The CDR3 DNA is TGTGCCAGCAGTTACAGCGGACAGAGCTACGAGCAGTACTTC. This translates into CASSYSGQSYEQYF.